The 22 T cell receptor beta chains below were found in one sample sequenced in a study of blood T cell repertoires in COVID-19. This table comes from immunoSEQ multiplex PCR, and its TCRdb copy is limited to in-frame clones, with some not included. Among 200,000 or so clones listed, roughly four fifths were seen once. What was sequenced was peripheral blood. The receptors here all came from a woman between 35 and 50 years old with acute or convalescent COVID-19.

This CDR3 is CASRGQNNSPLHF. The CDR3 nucleotides read TGTGCCAGCCGAGGACAAAATAATTCACCCCTCCACTTT. The chain combines TRBV7-2 with TRBJ1-6; maybe TRBD1 (5 bases). From germline, CDR1 is SGHTA and CDR2 FQGNSA. This CDR3 region has 13 residues. Trimming pared 8 bases from V and 5 bases from J, leaving 10 bases between.

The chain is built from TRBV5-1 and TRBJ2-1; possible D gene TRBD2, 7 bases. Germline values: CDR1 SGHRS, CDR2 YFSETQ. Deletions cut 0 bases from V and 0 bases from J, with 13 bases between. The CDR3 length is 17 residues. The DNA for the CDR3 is TGCGCCAGCAGCTTGGCGGGGGGCGGAAACTCCTACAATGAGCAGTTCTTC. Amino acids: CASSLAGGGNSYNEQFF.

In DNA, the CDR3 is TGTGCCAGCAGCCCGGCCGGCACAGGACCCTACGAGCAGTACTTC. Encoded protein: CASSPAGTGPYEQYF. The chain carries TRBV28 and TRBJ2-7; tentatively, D is TRBD1 (5 bases). Trimming cost V 6 bases and J 2 bases, with 17 bases left between them. This CDR3 has 15 residues. The germline V gene has CDR1 MDHEN and CDR2 SYDVKM. Complete variable domain (other parts from reference TRBV28 and TRBJ2-7): DVKVTQSSRYLVKRTGEKVFLECVQDMDHENMFWYRQDPGLGLRLIYFSYDVKMKEKGDIPEGYSVSREKKERFSLILESASTNQTSMYLCASSPAGTGPYEQYFGPGTRLTVT.

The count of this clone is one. The CDR3 DNA reads as TGTGCCACCAGCAGAGAGACAGGGGGCGGCTATGGCTACACCTTC. Translation gives CATSRETGGGYGYTF. The chain links TRBV15 to TRBJ1-2, with TRBD1 matching over 10 bases. CDR1 and CDR2 (germline): LNHNV, YYDKDF (reference sequence). This CDR3 has 15 residues. Losses at the gene ends were 0 bases for V and 4 bases for J; bases not matched to a gene: 2. Full variable domain (remainder filled in from reference TRBV15 and TRBJ1-2): DAMVIQNPRYQVTQFGKPVTLSCSQTLNHNVMYWYQQKSSQAPKLLFHYYDKDFNNEADTPDNFQSRRPNTSFCFLDIRSPGLGDTAMYLCATSRETGGGYGYTFGSGTRLTVV.

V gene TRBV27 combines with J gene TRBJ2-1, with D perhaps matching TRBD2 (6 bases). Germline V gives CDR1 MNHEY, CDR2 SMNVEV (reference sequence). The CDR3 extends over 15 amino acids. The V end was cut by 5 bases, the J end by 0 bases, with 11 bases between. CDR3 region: CASSPRGVSYNEQFF. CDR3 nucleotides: TGTGCCAGCAGTCCGCGCGGGGTCTCCTACAATGAGCAGTTCTTC.

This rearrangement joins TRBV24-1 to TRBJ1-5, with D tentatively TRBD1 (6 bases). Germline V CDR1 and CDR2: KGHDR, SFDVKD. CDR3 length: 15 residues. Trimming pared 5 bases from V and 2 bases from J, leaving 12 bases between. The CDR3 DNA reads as TGTGCCACCAGTGTGGGTGGGGGCGGCAATCAGCCCCAGCATTTT. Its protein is CATSVGGGGNQPQHF.

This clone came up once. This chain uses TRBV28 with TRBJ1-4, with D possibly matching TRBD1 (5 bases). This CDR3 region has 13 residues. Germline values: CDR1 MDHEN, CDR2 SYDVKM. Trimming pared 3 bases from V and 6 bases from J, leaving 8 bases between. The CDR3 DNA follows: TGTGCCAGCAGTTTGGGGGGGGATGAAAAACTGTTTTTT. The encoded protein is CASSLGGDEKLFF.

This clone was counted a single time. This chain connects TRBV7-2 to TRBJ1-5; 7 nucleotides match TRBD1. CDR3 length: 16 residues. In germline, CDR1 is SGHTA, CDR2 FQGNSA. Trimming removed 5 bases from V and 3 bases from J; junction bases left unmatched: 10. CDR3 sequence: CASSPRSGGNNQPQHF. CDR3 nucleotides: TGTGCCAGCAGCCCCCGATCAGGGGGGAACAATCAGCCCCAGCATTTT.

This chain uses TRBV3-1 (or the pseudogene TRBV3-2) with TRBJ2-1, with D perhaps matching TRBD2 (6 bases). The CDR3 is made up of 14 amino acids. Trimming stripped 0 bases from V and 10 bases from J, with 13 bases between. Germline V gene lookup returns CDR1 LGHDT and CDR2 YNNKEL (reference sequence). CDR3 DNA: TGTGCCAGCAGCCAAGACCTGACTAGTGGGGAGCAGTTCTTC. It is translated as CASSQDLTSGEQFF.

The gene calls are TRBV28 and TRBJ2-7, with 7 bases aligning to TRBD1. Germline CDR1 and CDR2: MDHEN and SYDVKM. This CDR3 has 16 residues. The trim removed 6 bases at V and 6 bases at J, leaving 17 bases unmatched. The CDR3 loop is CASSLHPDREFFEQYF. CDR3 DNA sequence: TGTGCCAGCAGCCTTCATCCTGACAGGGAATTCTTCGAGCAGTACTTC.

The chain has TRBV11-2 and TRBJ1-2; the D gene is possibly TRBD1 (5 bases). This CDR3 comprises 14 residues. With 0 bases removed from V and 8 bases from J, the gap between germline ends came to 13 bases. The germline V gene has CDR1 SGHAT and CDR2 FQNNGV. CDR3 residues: CASSLDGAGNGYTF. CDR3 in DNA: TGTGCCAGCAGCTTAGATGGGGCGGGGAACGGCTACACCTTC.

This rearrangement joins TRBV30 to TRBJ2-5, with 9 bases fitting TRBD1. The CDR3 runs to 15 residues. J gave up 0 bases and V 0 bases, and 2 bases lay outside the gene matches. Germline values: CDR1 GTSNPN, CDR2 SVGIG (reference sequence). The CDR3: CAWSVGDRDQETQYF. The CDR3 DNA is TGTGCCTGGAGTGTAGGGGACAGGGACCAAGAGACCCAGTACTTC.

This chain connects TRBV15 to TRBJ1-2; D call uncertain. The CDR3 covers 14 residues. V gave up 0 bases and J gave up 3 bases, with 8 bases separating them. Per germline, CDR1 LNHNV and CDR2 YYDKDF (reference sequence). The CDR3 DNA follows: TGTGCCACCAGCAGAGATTGGTCAGACTATGGCTACACCTTC. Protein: CATSRDWSDYGYTF.

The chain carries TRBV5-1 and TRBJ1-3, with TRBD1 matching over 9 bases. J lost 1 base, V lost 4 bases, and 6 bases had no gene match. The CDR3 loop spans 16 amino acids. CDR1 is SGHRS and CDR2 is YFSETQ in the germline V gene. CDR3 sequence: CASSGQGQGSGNTIYF. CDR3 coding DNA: TGCGCCAGCAGCGGGCAGGGACAGGGATCTGGAAACACCATATATTTT.

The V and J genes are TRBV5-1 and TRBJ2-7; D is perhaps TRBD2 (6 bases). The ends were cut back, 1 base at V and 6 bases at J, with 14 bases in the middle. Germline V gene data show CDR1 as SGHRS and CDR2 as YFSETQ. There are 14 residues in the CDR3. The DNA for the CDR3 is TGCGCCAGCAGCTTGTTTGGCAGGGACTCCGAGCAGTACTTC. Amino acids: CASSLFGRDSEQYF.

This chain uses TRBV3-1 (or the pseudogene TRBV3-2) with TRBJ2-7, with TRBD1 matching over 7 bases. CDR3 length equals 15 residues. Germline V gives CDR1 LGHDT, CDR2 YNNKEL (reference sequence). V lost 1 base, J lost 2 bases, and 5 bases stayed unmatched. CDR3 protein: CASSQVFQGAYEQYF. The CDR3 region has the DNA TGTGCCAGCAGCCAAGTATTTCAGGGGGCCTACGAGCAGTACTTC.

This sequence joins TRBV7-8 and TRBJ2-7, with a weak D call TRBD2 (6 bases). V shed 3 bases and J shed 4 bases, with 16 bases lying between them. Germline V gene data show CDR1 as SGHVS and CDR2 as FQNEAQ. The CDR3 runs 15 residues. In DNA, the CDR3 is TGTGCCAGCAGCTTTGCTCTAGCCGGGAGTTACGAGCAGTACTTC. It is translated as CASSFALAGSYEQYF.

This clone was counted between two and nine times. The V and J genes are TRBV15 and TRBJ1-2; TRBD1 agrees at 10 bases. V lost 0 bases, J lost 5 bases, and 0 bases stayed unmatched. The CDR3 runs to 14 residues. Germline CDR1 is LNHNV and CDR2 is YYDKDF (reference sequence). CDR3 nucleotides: TGTGCCACCAGCAGAGAGGGACAGGGGTATGGCTACACCTTC. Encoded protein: CATSREGQGYGYTF.

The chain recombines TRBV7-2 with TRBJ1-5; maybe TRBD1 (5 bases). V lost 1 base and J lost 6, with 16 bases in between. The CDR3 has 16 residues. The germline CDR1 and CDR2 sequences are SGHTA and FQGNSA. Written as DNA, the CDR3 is TGTGCCAGCAGCTTAGTTTGGTCAGGGCCCTCTCAGCCCCAGCATTTT. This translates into CASSLVWSGPSQPQHF.

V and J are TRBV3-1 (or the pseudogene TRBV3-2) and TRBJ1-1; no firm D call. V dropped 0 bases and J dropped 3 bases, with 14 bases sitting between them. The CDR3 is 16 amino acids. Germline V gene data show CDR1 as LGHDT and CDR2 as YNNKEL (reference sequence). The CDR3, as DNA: TGTGCCAGCAGCCAAGATAACTGGTCCATCTACACTGAAGCTTTCTTT. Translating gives CASSQDNWSIYTEAFF.

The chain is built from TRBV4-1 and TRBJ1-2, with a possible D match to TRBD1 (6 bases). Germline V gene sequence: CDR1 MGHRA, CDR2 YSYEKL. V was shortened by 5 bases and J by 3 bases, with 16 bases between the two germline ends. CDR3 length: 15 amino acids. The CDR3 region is CASSKTGFQDYGYTF. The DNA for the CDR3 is TGCGCCAGCAGCAAAACAGGGTTCCAGGACTATGGCTACACCTTC.

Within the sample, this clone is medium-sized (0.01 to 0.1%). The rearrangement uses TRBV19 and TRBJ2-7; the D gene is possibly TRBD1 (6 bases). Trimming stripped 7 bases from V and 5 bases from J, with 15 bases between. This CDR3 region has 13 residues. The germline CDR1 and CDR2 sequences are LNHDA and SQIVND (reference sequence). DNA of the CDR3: TGTGCCAGTACCCAAACAGGGTGGAACGAGCAGTACTTC. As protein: CASTQTGWNEQYF.